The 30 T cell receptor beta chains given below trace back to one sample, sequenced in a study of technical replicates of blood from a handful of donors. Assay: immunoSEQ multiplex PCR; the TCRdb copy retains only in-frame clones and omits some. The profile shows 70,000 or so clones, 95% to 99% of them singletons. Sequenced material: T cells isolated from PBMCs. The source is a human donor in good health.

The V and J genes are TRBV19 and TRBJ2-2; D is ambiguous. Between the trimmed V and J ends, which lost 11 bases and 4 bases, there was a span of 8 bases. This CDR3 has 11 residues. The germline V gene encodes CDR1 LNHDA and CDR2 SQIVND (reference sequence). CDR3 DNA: TGTGCCTCCTTAGCCACCGGGGAGCTGTTTTTT. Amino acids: CASLATGELFF.

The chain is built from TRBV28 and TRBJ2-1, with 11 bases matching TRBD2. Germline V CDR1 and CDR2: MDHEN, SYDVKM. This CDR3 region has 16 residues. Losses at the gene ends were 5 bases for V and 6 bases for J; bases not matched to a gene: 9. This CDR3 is CASSLLAGLAVNEQFF. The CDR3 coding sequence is TGTGCCAGCAGTCTCCTGGCGGGACTAGCGGTCAATGAGCAGTTCTTC.

The CDR3 DNA reads TGTGCCAGCAGCGTTACAGGGGGCTCCTACGAGCAGTACTTC. Encoded protein: CASSVTGGSYEQYF. The chain recombines TRBV11-2 with TRBJ2-7, with 8 bases identical to TRBD1. V lost 5 bases to trimming and J lost 0 bases; unmatched junction nucleotides: 3. The CDR3 consists of 14 residues. CDR1 is SGHAT, CDR2 FQNNGV, per germline.

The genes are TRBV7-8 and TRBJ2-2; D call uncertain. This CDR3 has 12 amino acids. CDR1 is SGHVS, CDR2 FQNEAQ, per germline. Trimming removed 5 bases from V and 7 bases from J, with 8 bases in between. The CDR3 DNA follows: TGTGCCAGCAGCGCCAGCGACGGGGAGCTGTTTTTT. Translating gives CASSASDGELFF.

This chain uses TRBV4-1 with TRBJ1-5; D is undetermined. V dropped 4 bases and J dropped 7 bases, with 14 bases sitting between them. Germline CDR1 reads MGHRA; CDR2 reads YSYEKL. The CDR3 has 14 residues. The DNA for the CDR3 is TGCGCCAGCAGCCTCGACAAGTTCGTGCAGCCCCAGCATTTT. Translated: CASSLDKFVQPQHF.

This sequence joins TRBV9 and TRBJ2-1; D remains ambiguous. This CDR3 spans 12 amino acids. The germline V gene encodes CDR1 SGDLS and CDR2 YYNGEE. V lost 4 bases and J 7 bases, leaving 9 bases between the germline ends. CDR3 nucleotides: TGTGCCAGCAGCTTACGGTGGAATGAGCAGTTCTTC. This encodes CASSLRWNEQFF.

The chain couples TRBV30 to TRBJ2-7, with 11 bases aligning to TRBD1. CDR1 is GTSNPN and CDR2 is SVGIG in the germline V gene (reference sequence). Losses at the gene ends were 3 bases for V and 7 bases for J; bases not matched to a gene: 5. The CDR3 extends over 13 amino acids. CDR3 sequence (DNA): TGTGCCTGGAGCCGGGACAGGGGGATTGAGCAGTACTTC. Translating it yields CAWSRDRGIEQYF.

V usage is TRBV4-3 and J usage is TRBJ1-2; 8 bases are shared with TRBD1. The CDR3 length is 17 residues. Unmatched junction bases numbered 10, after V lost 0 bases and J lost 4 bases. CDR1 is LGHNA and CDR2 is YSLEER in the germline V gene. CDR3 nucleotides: TGCGCCAGCAGCCAAGATATCTGGACAGGGATTTTCTATGGCTACACCTTC. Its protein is CASSQDIWTGIFYGYTF.

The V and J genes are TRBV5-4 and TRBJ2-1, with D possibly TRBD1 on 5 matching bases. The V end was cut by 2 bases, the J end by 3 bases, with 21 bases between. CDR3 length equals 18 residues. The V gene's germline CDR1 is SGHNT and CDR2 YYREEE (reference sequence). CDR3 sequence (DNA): TGTGCCAGCAGCTTAGGTGGGGCGATCGGAGAAAACTACAATGAGCAGTTCTTC. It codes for CASSLGGAIGENYNEQFF.

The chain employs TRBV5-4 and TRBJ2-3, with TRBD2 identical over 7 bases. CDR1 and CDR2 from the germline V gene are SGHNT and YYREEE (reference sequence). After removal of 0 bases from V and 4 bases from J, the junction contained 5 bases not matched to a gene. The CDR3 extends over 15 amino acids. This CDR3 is CASSLGRERPDTQYF. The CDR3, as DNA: TGTGCCAGCAGCTTGGGGCGGGAGAGACCAGATACGCAGTATTTT.

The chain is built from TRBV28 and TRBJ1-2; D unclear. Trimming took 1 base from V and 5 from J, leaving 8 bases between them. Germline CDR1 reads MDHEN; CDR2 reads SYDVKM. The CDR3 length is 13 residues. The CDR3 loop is CASSLSQSYGYTF. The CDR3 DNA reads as TGTGCCAGCAGTTTATCGCAGTCGTATGGCTACACCTTC.

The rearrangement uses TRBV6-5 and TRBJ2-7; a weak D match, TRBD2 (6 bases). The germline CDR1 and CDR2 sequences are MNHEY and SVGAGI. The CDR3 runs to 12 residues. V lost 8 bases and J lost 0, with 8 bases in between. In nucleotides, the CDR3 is TGTGCCAGCCGGGGAGGCTCCTACGAGCAGTACTTC. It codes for CASRGGSYEQYF.

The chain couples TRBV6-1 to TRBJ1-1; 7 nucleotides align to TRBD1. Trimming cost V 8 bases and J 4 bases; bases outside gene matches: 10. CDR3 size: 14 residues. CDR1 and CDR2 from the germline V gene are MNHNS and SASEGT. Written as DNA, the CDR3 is TGTGCCAGCGGAGGGGGACAGTCCTTCACTGAAGCTTTCTTT. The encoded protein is CASGGGQSFTEAFF.

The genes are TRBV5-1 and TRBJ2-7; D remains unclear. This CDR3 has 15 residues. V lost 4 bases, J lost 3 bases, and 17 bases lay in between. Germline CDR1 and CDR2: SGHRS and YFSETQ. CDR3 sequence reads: CASSPPYDGYYEQYF. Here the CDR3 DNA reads TGCGCCAGCAGCCCACCCTATGACGGGTACTACGAGCAGTACTTC.

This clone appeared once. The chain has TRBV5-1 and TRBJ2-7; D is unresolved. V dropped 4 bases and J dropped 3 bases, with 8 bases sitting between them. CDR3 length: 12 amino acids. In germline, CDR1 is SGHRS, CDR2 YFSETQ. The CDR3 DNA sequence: TGCGCCAGCAGCCAATCAGGCTACGAGCAGTACTTC. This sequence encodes CASSQSGYEQYF. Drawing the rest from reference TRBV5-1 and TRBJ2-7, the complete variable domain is KAGVTQTPRYLIKTRGQQVTLSCSPISGHRSVSWYQQTPGQGLQFLFEYFSETQRNKGNFPGRFSGRQFSNSRSEMNVSTLELGDSALYLCASSQSGYEQYFGPGTRLTVT.

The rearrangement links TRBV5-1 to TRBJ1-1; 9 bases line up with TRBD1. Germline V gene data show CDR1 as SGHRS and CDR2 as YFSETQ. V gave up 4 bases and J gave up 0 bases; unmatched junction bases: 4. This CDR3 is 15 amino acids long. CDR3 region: CASSGDRELNTEAFF. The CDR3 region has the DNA TGCGCCAGCAGCGGGGACAGGGAATTGAACACTGAAGCTTTCTTT.

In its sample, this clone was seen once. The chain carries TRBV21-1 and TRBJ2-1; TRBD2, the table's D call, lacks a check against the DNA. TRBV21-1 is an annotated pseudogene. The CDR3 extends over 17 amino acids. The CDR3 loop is CASSKSLAGGPRNEQFF. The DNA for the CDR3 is TGTGCCAGCAGCAAGTCGCTAGCGGGAGGGCCTCGGAATGAGCAGTTCTTC.

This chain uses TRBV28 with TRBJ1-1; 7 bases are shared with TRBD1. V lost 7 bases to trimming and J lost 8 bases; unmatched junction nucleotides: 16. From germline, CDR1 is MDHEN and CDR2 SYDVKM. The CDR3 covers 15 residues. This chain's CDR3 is CASKVLLTGEGEAFF. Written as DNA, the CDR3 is TGTGCCAGCAAAGTTTTACTTACAGGGGAAGGGGAAGCTTTCTTT. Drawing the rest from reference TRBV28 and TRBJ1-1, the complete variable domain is DVKVTQSSRYLVKRTGEKVFLECVQDMDHENMFWYRQDPGLGLRLIYFSYDVKMKEKGDIPEGYSVSREKKERFSLILESASTNQTSMYLCASKVLLTGEGEAFFGQGTRLTVV.

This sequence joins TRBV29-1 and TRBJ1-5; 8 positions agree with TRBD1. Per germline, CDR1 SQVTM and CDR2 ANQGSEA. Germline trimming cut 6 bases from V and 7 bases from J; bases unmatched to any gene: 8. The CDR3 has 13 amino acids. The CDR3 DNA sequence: TGCAGCGTCCTACAGGGGACAGGACAGCCCCAGCATTTT. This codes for CSVLQGTGQPQHF.

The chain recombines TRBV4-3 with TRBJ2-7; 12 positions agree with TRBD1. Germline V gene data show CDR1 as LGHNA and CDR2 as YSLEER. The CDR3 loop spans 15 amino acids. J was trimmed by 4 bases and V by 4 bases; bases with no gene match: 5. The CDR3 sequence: CASSRGTGGAYEQYF. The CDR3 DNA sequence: TGCGCCAGCAGCCGAGGGACAGGGGGCGCGTACGAGCAGTACTTC.

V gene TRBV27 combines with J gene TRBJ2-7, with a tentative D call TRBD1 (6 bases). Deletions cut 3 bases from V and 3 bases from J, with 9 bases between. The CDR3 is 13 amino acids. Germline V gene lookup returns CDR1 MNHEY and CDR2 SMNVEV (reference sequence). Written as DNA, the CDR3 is TGTGCCAGCAGTTTGGGGGCCTTCTACGAGCAGTACTTC. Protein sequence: CASSLGAFYEQYF.

The CDR3 sequence: CAISESQKSGYTF. The CDR3 DNA is TGTGCCATCAGTGAGTCGCAGAAATCCGGCTACACCTTC. This chain uses TRBV10-3 with TRBJ1-2; D is undetermined. The CDR3 runs 13 residues. Trimming stripped 0 bases from V and 8 bases from J, with 10 bases between. The germline V gene has CDR1 ENHRY and CDR2 SYGVKD.

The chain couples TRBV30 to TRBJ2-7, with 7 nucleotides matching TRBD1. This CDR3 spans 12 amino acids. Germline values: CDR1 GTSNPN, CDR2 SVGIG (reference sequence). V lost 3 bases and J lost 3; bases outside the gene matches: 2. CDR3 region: CAWRGDSYEQYF. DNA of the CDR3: TGTGCCTGGAGAGGGGACAGCTACGAGCAGTACTTC.

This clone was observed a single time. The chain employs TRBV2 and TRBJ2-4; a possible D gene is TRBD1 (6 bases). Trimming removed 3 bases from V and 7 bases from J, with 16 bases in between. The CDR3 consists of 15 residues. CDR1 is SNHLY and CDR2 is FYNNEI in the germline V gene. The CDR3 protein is CASSDLGRQDNIQYF. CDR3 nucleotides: TGTGCCAGCAGTGACCTTGGTAGACAGGATAACATTCAGTACTTC.

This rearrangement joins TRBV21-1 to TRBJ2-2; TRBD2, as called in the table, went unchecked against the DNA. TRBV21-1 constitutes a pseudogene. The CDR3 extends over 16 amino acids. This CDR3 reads CASRAGRALNTGELFF. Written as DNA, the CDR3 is TGTGCCAGCAGGGCGGGGCGGGCGCTTAACACCGGGGAGCTGTTTTTT.

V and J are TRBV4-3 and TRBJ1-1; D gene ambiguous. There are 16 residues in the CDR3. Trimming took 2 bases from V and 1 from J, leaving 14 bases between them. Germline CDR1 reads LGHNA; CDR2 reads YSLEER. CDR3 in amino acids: CASSQRGFTENTEAFF. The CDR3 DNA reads TGCGCCAGCAGCCAACGAGGGTTTACAGAGAACACTGAAGCTTTCTTT.

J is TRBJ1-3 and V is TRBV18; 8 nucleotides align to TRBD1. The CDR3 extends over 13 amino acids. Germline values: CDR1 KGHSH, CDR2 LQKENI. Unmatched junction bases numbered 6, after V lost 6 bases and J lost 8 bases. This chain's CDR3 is CASSYGQGYTIYF. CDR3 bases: TGTGCCAGCTCGTATGGACAGGGCTACACCATATATTTT.

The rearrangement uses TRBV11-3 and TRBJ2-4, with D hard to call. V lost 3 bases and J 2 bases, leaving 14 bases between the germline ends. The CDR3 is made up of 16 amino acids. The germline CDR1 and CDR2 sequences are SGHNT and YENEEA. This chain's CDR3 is CASSFPQVDPKNIQYF. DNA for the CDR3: TGTGCCAGCAGCTTTCCCCAAGTAGATCCCAAAAACATTCAGTACTTC.

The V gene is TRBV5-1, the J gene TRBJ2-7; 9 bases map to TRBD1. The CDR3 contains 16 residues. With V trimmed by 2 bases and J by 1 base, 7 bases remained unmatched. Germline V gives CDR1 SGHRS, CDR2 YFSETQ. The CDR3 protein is CASSFRAGQGSYEQYF. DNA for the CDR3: TGCGCCAGCAGCTTCCGGGCGGGACAGGGATCCTACGAGCAGTACTTC.

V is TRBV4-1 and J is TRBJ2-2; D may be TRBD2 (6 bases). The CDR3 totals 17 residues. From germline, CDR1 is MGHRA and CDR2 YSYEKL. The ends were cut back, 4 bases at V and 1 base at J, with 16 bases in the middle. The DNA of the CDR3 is TGCGCCAGCAGCCTGTCGACCGGGAGACGGAACACCGGGGAGCTGTTTTTT. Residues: CASSLSTGRRNTGELFF.